One sample yielded the 3 T cell receptor beta chains listed below, sequenced in a study of blood T cell repertoires in COVID-19. TCRdb's table, derived via immunoSEQ multiplex PCR, lists solely in-frame clones and lacks some. In the table there are about 480,000 clones, around nine tenths of which are singletons. The sequencing sample was made of PBMCs or T cells enriched from blood (not recorded which). These receptors were obtained from a woman between 35 and 50 years old who had recovered from COVID-19.

This chain uses TRBV2 with TRBJ1-5; D ambiguous. This CDR3 is 14 amino acids long. Germline-derived CDR1 and CDR2 are SNHLY and FYNNEI. Between the trimmed V and J ends, which lost 4 bases and 4 bases, there was a span of 11 bases. CDR3 bases: TGTGCCAGCAGTGCACAGCAGCTAAATCAGCCCCAGCATTTT. Protein sequence: CASSAQQLNQPQHF. Full variable domain (outside the CDR3, taken from reference TRBV2 and TRBJ1-5): EPEVTQTPSHQVTQMGQEVILRCVPISNHLYFYWYRQILGQKVEFLVSFYNNEISEKSEIFDDQFSVERPDGSNFTLKIRSTKLEDSAMYFCASSAQQLNQPQHFGDGTRLSIL.

V is TRBV5-1 and J is TRBJ1-3; 7 nucleotides line up with TRBD1. The V segment lost 3 bases and the J segment 4 bases; nucleotides outside the gene matches: 1. The CDR3 totals 13 residues. Germline CDR1 SGHRS, CDR2 YFSETQ. The CDR3, as DNA: TGCGCCAGCAGCTCGACAGGGGGAAACACCATATATTTT. Encoded protein: CASSSTGGNTIYF.

V usage is TRBV18 and J usage is TRBJ1-4, with D unclear. Germline V gene data show CDR1 as KGHSH and CDR2 as LQKENI. CDR3 length: 15 amino acids. V lost 6 bases, J lost 0 bases, and 11 bases lay in between. The CDR3 region is CASSYTLATNEKLFF. The CDR3 DNA reads as TGTGCCAGCTCTTACACTCTAGCAACTAATGAAAAACTGTTTTTT.